This passage covers 21 T cell receptor beta chains from one sample sequenced in a study of CD8+CD57+ T cells in acquired aplastic anemia. All patients picked for sequencing had shown, by flow cytometry, an expansion of CD8+CD57+ cells. TCR beta VDJ and CDR3 were profiled, and genomic DNA was the template. TCRdb redid the calling of the reads with MiXCR, one entry per CDR3 protein. The top ten clones hold roughly 30% of a sample with 150,000 or so distinct CDR3 sequences, 40% to 50% of them seen once. Sample: sorted CD4+, CD8+, or CD8+CD57+ T cells (not recorded which) from PBMCs. The source of these receptors is a human donor with aplastic anemia.

This chain joins TRBV19 and TRBJ1-1; a weak D match, TRBD1 (6 bases). CDR1 is LNHDA, CDR2 SQIVND, per germline (reference sequence). V dropped 6 bases and J dropped 1 base, with 15 bases sitting between them. The CDR3 sequence is 15 residues long. CDR3 sequence reads: CASRQGRARNTEAFF. For the CDR3, the DNA is TGTGCCAGTAGACAGGGTCGGGCACGGAACACTGAAGCTTTCTTT.

The chain is built from TRBV10-3 and TRBJ2-1, with 7 bases lining up with TRBD2. Germline V gives CDR1 ENHRY, CDR2 SYGVKD. The CDR3 has 15 amino acids. The V and J ends lost 0 bases and 6 bases, in that order; junction bases with no gene match: 5. For the CDR3, the DNA is TGTGCCATCAGTGAGTCGGGGGGGAGTTTCAATGAGCAGTTCTTC. Protein sequence: CAISESGGSFNEQFF.

This clonotype was counted ten times or more. The chain combines TRBV6-2 or TRBV6-3 with TRBJ1-2; possibly TRBD1 for D (6 bases). Germline V lookup: CDR1 MNHEY, CDR2 SVGEGT. The CDR3 contains 12 residues. V shed 10 bases and J shed 4 bases, with 13 bases lying between them. The CDR3 loop is CATMGASYGYTF. As DNA, the CDR3 is TGTGCCACCATGGGGGCTAGCTATGGCTACACCTTC.

This clonotype was observed a handful of times. V is TRBV6-4 and J is TRBJ2-7; D might be TRBD1 or TRBD2, each matching 5 bases. The CDR3 runs to 17 residues. V lost 2 bases and J 6 bases, leaving 23 bases between the germline ends. Germline lookup yields CDR1 MRHNA and CDR2 SNTAGT. The CDR3 DNA is TGTGCCAGCAGTGACACAAGGCGGGCGACAGTGTGCGTCGAGCAGTACTTC. It translates to CASSDTRRATVCVEQYF.

This rearrangement joins TRBV6-2 or TRBV6-3 to TRBJ2-7; the D gene is possibly TRBD1 (6 bases). The V and J ends lost 8 bases and 2 bases respectively, with 19 bases between them. CDR1 is MNHEY, CDR2 SVGEGT, per germline. This CDR3 has 15 residues. CDR3: CASGKRTALPYEQYF. Here the CDR3 DNA reads TGTGCCAGCGGTAAAAGGACAGCTCTTCCCTACGAGCAGTACTTC.

This clonotype was found many times. The chain uses TRBV11-2 and TRBJ2-5; 8 nucleotides agree with TRBD1. The V gene end was trimmed by 7 bases and the J gene end by 3 bases; junction bases not matched to a gene: 10. This CDR3 is built from 15 residues. Germline V CDR1 and CDR2: SGHAT, FQNNGV. DNA of the CDR3: TGTGCCAGCACCGGGATCCAGGGGGCAGAAGAGACCCAGTACTTC. This encodes CASTGIQGAEETQYF. Complete variable domain (other parts from reference TRBV11-2 and TRBJ2-5): EAGVAQSPRYKIIEKRQSVAFWCNPISGHATLYWYQQILGQGPKLLIQFQNNGVVDDSQLPKDRFSAERLKGVDSTLKIQPAKLEDSAVYLCASTGIQGAEETQYFGPGTRLLVL.

This chain links TRBV7-9 with TRBJ2-1, with D hard to call. Trimming took 5 bases from V and 5 from J, leaving 7 bases between them. The germline gives CDR1 SEHNR, CDR2 FQNEAQ (reference sequence). The CDR3 spans 12 residues. The CDR3 protein is CASSLTHNEQFF. DNA for the CDR3: TGTGCCAGCAGCCTCACTCACAATGAGCAGTTCTTC.

Concerning this clonotype itself: This may be a read error: a much more frequent sequence differs by one nucleotide. J is TRBJ1-2 and V is TRBV29-1, with 7 bases aligning to TRBD1. Germline V gene data show CDR1 as SQVTM and CDR2 as ANQGSEA. This CDR3 spans 14 amino acids. CDR3 coding DNA: TGCAGCGTTGGTACAGGGGAAGGTAACTATGGCTACATCTTC. Encoded protein: CSVGTGEGNYGYIF.

This clonotype was picked up many times. The chain recombines TRBV20-1 with TRBJ1-2, with 7 bases lining up with TRBD1. With V trimmed by 6 bases and J by 4 bases, 2 bases remained unmatched. Per the germline V gene, CDR1 is DFQATT and CDR2 is SNEGSKA (reference sequence). This CDR3 region has 11 residues. As DNA, the CDR3 is TGCAGTGCGGCAGGGGGCTATGGCTACACCTTC. This sequence encodes CSAAGGYGYTF.

Ten or more counts support this clonotype. This sequence joins TRBV19 and TRBJ2-7; the D is unclear. Germline values: CDR1 LNHDA, CDR2 SQIVND (reference sequence). V lost 2 bases and J lost 0, with 5 bases in between. The CDR3 covers 13 residues. CDR3 in DNA: TGTGCCAGTAGTATACAGCTCTCCTACGAGCAGTACTTC. As protein: CASSIQLSYEQYF.

This sequence joins TRBV7-2 and TRBJ2-5; tentatively, D is TRBD1 (5 bases). Germline V CDR1 and CDR2: SGHTA, FQGNSA. Trimming pared 4 bases from V and 1 base from J, leaving 13 bases between. CDR3 length: 15 residues. CDR3 DNA sequence: TGTGCCAGCAGCTCCCGGCAGGGTTCCCAAGAGACCCAGTACTTC. Residues: CASSSRQGSQETQYF.

This chain uses TRBV7-9 with TRBJ2-2; 9 nucleotides align to TRBD1. After removal of 7 bases from V and 1 base from J, the junction contained 4 bases not matched to a gene. This CDR3 contains 15 residues. The germline CDR1 and CDR2 sequences are SEHNR and FQNEAQ (reference sequence). CDR3 protein: CASNRGPGNTGELFF. CDR3 nucleotide sequence: TGTGCCAGCAACAGGGGGCCCGGGAACACCGGGGAGCTGTTTTTT.

In this sample, this clonotype turned up a few times. The chain links TRBV25-1 to TRBJ1-1, with D possibly TRBD1 on 6 matching bases. In germline, CDR1 is MGHDK, CDR2 SYGVNS. V dropped 4 bases and J dropped 2 bases, with 8 bases sitting between them. The CDR3 loop spans 13 amino acids. Here the CDR3 DNA reads TGTGCCAGCAGTGGGGACATAAACACTGAAGCTTTCTTT. As protein: CASSGDINTEAFF.

This clonotype was counted ten times or more. The chain joins TRBV13 to TRBJ2-5; no definite D call. Trimming shortened V by 3 bases and J by 3 bases, and 2 bases separated the two germline ends. This CDR3 spans 11 amino acids. Germline CDR1 reads PRHDT; CDR2 reads FYEKMQ (reference sequence). CDR3 sequence: CASSFEETQYF. Here the CDR3 DNA reads TGTGCCAGCAGCTTCGAAGAGACCCAGTACTTC.

This clonotype occurred many times. The chain links TRBV11-1 to TRBJ1-3, with D unclear. Trimming stripped 5 bases from V and 4 bases from J, with 21 bases between. The CDR3 runs to 17 residues. The germline V gene encodes CDR1 SGHAT and CDR2 FQDESV (reference sequence). CDR3 amino acids: CASSRTDLGQTGNTIYF. Here the CDR3 DNA reads TGTGCCAGCAGCCGAACGGATCTAGGGCAAACGGGAAACACCATATATTTT. Looking up the rest from reference TRBV11-1 and TRBJ1-3 gives the full variable domain: EAEVAQSPRYKITEKSQAVAFWCDPISGHATLYWYRQILGQGPELLVQFQDESVVDDSQLPKDRFSAERLKGVDSTLKIQPAELGDSAMYLCASSRTDLGQTGNTIYFGEGSWLTVV.

The chain recombines TRBV5-6 with TRBJ2-1, with a tentative D call TRBD2 (7 bases). V lost 2 bases and J 8 bases, leaving 20 bases between the germline ends. Germline V gives CDR1 SGHDT, CDR2 YYEEEE. CDR3 size: 16 residues. CDR3 residues: CASSFIRGGENHEQFF. The CDR3 nucleotides read TGTGCCAGCAGCTTCATTCGCGGGGGCGAGAACCATGAGCAGTTCTTC. Full variable domain (missing parts from reference TRBV5-6 and TRBJ2-1): DAGVTQSPTHLIKTRGQQVTLRCSPKSGHDTVSWYQQALGQGPQFIFQYYEEEERQRGNFPDRFSGHQFPNYSSELNVNALLLGDSALYLCASSFIRGGENHEQFFGPGTRLTVL.

The chain employs TRBV10-2 and TRBJ1-5, with TRBD1 matching 8 bases. The V segment lost 7 bases and the J segment 5 bases; nucleotides outside the gene matches: 7. CDR1 is WSHSY, CDR2 SAAADI, per germline. CDR3 size: 14 residues. The CDR3 coding sequence is TGCGCCAGCACGGACAGGGAGATTTATCAGCCCCAGCATTTT. Protein: CASTDREIYQPQHF.

This clonotype appeared a few times. V usage is TRBV4-1 and J usage is TRBJ1-1; D not resolved. Trimming stripped 2 bases from V and 4 bases from J, with 11 bases between. The CDR3 totals 14 residues. CDR1 and CDR2 (germline): MGHRA, YSYEKL. In DNA, the CDR3 is TGCGCCAGCAGCCAAAGTCCCGTCCCCACTGAAGCTTTCTTT. Its translation: CASSQSPVPTEAFF.

The chain joins TRBV19 to TRBJ2-5; 7 bases align to TRBD2. This CDR3 has 13 residues. Per germline, CDR1 LNHDA and CDR2 SQIVND (reference sequence). V shed 3 bases and J 5 bases; nucleotides not matched to a gene: 3. As DNA, the CDR3 is TGTGCCAGTAGTATGCGGGAGCGGGAGACCCAGTACTTC. It yields the protein CASSMRERETQYF.

The rearrangement uses TRBV25-1 and TRBJ2-7; no reliable D call. Germline CDR1 and CDR2: MGHDK and SYGVNS. V lost 1 base and J 7 bases, leaving 5 bases between the germline ends. CDR3 size: 11 residues. CDR3 sequence reads: CASSESSEQYF. CDR3 in DNA: TGTGCCAGCAGTGAATCCAGTGAGCAGTACTTC.

This chain joins TRBV5-6 and TRBJ2-7; unclear D gene. Matching the DNA end better, TRBJ2-1 makes the J call doubtful. The CDR3 contains 13 residues. Germline V lookup: CDR1 SGHDT, CDR2 YYEEEE. CDR3 residues: CASSSTLFNEQFF. The CDR3 nucleotides read TGTGCCAGCAGCTCGACGTTGTTCAATGAGCAGTTCTTC.